This entry concerns a single T cell receptor (beta chain). The method was immunoSEQ multiplex PCR; TCRdb's version includes in-frame clones alone and lacks a portion of them. The sample has 130,000 to 150,000 clones; 80% to 90% are singletons. This sample was taken from a study of blood T cell repertoires in COVID-19. CDR1 SGHRS and CDR2 YFSETQ come from the germline V gene. The CDR3 has 14 residues. Trimming left V 3 bases short and J 10 bases short, with 14 bases between. The sequencing sample was made of PBMCs or T cells enriched from blood (not recorded which). This chain uses TRBV5-1 with TRBJ1-6; D gene uncertain. This TCR was sampled from a man aged 60 to 69 who had recovered from COVID-19. CDR3 nucleotides: TGCGCCAGCAGCTCTACACGCCCGGGGTCACCCCTCCACTTT. Translation: CASSSTRPGSPLHF.